This TCR beta chain was sequenced during a study of blood T cells in healthy people across ages. A J-beta primer mix and a sample-barcoded 5' primer were used in a second PCR of roughly 6 to 11 cycles. MiXCR, applied by TCRdb to the 5' RACE reads, yields one record per CDR3 protein. This table holds over 600,000 distinct CDR3 sequences, roughly 41% found once. The receptor comes from a man older than 75 in good health. The specimen was blood.

As DNA, the CDR3 is TGTGCCAGCAGCCTGGGGAGCGCGGTGCCGCGGTCGGGCTACACCTTC. As protein: CASSLGSAVPRSGYTF. This chain joins TRBV6-5 and TRBJ1-2; the D is unclear. The CDR3 has 16 residues. Germline CDR1 MNHEY, CDR2 SVGAGI. V was cut by 6 bases and J by 8 bases, with 25 bases left in between.